This T cell receptor (beta chain) is drawn from a study of blood T cell repertoires in COVID-19. Whole-study context: Both acute and convalescent COVID-19 samples were obtained from the United States, Italy and Spain.

Assay used: immunoSEQ multiplex PCR; TCRdb lists only in-frame clones, some missing. The top ten hold around 6.2% of the sample, which has roughly 140,000 clones, around four fifths seen once. Germline V gene sequence: CDR1 GTSNPN, CDR2 SVGIG (reference sequence). The CDR3 consists of 13 residues. Trimming removed 1 base from V and 0 bases from J, with 6 bases in between. Recovered Cohort 3 donors showed two negative PCRs, clearance, or symptom resolution. Sequenced sample: PBMCs or T cells enriched from blood (not recorded which). The chain is built from TRBV30 and TRBJ1-1; D is uncertain. This TCR was recovered from a woman aged 40 to 49 who had recovered from COVID-19. CDR3 sequence (DNA): TGTGCCTGGAGTGCACAGTTGAACACTGAAGCTTTCTTT. Its protein product is CAWSAQLNTEAFF.